The 29 T cell receptor beta chains below come from one sample, sequenced in a study of human T cells and chemical hapten exposure. TCRdb reprocessed the RACE reads with MiXCR, giving one entry per CDR3 protein. The sample holds about 85,000 distinct CDR3 sequences; around a tenth are singletons and the top ten take around 1.5%. Time point defined: patch test 2, 6 weeks after DPC sensitization. Treatment: therapeutic diphenylcyclopropenone sensitization with weekly scalp DPC. The source material was whole blood, sampled in connection with sensitization to the hapten diphenylcyclopropenone (DPC). The receptors come from a man between 18 and 35 years old with alopecia areata. Some clones in this sample may be carry-over from other donors' samples.

The J gene is TRBJ1-3, the V gene TRBV12-3 or TRBV12-4, with TRBD1 matching over 8 bases. The CDR3 loop spans 14 amino acids. V shed 6 bases, J shed 4 bases, and the junction held 5 bases outside the gene matches. The CDR3, as DNA: TGTGCCAGCAGCGTCACAGGGGGAGGAAACACCATATATTTT. Amino acids: CASSVTGGGNTIYF.

At least ten counts were recorded for this clonotype. The V call is TRBV20-1, the J call TRBJ2-3; 7 nucleotides match TRBD2. The CDR3 consists of 13 residues. CDR1 is DFQATT, CDR2 SNEGSKA, per germline (reference sequence). The ends lost 5 bases at V and 1 base at J; junction bases unmatched: 3. CDR3 residues: CSARLAGTDTQYF. DNA of the CDR3: TGCAGTGCTCGTCTAGCGGGCACAGATACGCAGTATTTT.

This clonotype was found a few times. The rearrangement joins TRBV4-1 to TRBJ2-3; possible D gene TRBD2, 5 bases. Trimming shortened V by 2 bases and J by 5 bases, and 14 bases separated the two germline ends. The CDR3 runs to 15 residues. CDR1 and CDR2 from the germline V gene are MGHRA and YSYEKL. CDR3: CASSQSPGLRDTQYF. CDR3 nucleotide sequence: TGCGCCAGCAGCCAAAGTCCCGGACTTAGAGATACGCAGTATTTT.

This clonotype was seen at least ten times. The V and J genes are TRBV7-9 and TRBJ1-1; 9 bases match TRBD1. This CDR3 spans 14 amino acids. V gave up 5 bases and J gave up 3 bases; unmatched junction bases: 4. Germline loops: CDR1 SEHNR, CDR2 FQNEAQ (reference sequence). In DNA, the CDR3 is TGTGCCAGCAGCCCACAGGGGGCTTACACTGAAGCTTTCTTT. This sequence encodes CASSPQGAYTEAFF. Combining the CDR3 with reference TRBV7-9 and TRBJ1-1 gives the whole variable domain DTGVSQNPRHKITKRGQNVTFRCDPISEHNRLYWYRQTLGQGPEFLTYFQNEAQLEKSRLLSDRFSAERPKGSFSTLEIQRTEQGDSAMYLCASSPQGAYTEAFFGQGTRLTVV.

This clonotype turned up a few times. The chain has TRBV7-9 and TRBJ1-5, with 7 positions matching TRBD1. J was trimmed by 6 bases and V by 4 bases; bases with no gene match: 6. The V gene's germline CDR1 is SEHNR and CDR2 FQNEAQ (reference sequence). This CDR3 comprises 14 residues. The CDR3 is CASSSIQGRQPQHF. The CDR3, as DNA: TGTGCCAGCAGCTCAATACAGGGGCGTCAGCCCCAGCATTTT.

The V gene is TRBV28, the J gene TRBJ1-1; tentative D call: TRBD1 (6 bases). With 5 bases removed from V and 5 bases from J, the gap between germline ends came to 15 bases. The CDR3 spans 14 residues. Per the germline V gene, CDR1 is MDHEN and CDR2 is SYDVKM. The CDR3 DNA reads TGTGCCAGCAGTGCGGACAGAATTGTTACTGAAGCTTTCTTT. Translation: CASSADRIVTEAFF.

This rearrangement joins TRBV29-1 to TRBJ2-1; possible D gene TRBD1, 6 bases. The CDR3 covers 14 residues. Germline assignment: CDR1 SQVTM and CDR2 ANQGSEA. V shed 4 bases and J shed 12 bases, with 22 bases lying between them. The CDR3 coding sequence is TGCAGCGTTGTCCCCGCAGAACCCCTACAGGGGCAGTTCTTC. This sequence encodes CSVVPAEPLQGQFF.

This clonotype was observed at least ten times. V and J are TRBV5-1 and TRBJ2-1; D gene uncertain. V was shortened by 0 bases and J by 1 base, with 11 bases between the two germline ends. Germline CDR1 reads SGHRS; CDR2 reads YFSETQ. The CDR3 loop spans 16 amino acids. This chain's CDR3 is CASSLGADASYNEQFF. The DNA of the CDR3 is TGCGCCAGCAGCTTGGGGGCCGACGCGTCCTACAATGAGCAGTTCTTC.

A few counts support this clonotype. The gene calls are TRBV24-1 and TRBJ1-1, with TRBD1 matching 9 bases. Germline CDR1 KGHDR, CDR2 SFDVKD. The CDR3 sequence is 13 residues long. V lost 5 bases, J lost 11 bases, and 8 bases stayed unmatched. Here the CDR3 reads CATSAAQGARAFF. The CDR3 DNA is TGTGCCACCAGTGCCGCACAGGGGGCGCGGGCTTTCTTT.

This rearrangement joins TRBV11-2 to TRBJ2-7, with D maybe TRBD2 (7 bases). This CDR3 has 18 residues. The V gene lost 1 base and the J gene lost 2 bases, with 21 bases spanning the gap. The germline V gene encodes CDR1 SGHAT and CDR2 FQNNGV. This CDR3 is CASSLGSRGAGVTYEQYF. The CDR3 region has the DNA TGTGCCAGCAGCTTAGGATCTCGGGGGGCTGGAGTCACCTACGAGCAGTACTTC.

This clonotype showed up many times. The chain couples TRBV20-1 to TRBJ2-3; weak D call: TRBD2 (5 bases). The CDR3 is 14 residues long. V lost 6 bases, J lost 2 bases, and 15 bases lay in between. CDR1 is DFQATT, CDR2 SNEGSKA, per germline (reference sequence). CDR3 nucleotides: TGCAGTGCCACCGGTGGAGGTAACACAGATACGCAGTATTTT. The encoded protein is CSATGGGNTDTQYF.

This clonotype has more than one count but fewer than ten. This chain joins TRBV7-2 and TRBJ2-1, with D possibly matching TRBD1 (6 bases). The CDR3 is made up of 16 amino acids. Germline V gives CDR1 SGHTA, CDR2 FQGNSA. V was shortened by 5 bases and J by 8 bases, with 22 bases between the two germline ends. As DNA, the CDR3 is TGTGCCAGCAGCCAAAGTGGGGGCCCCGCCTCCTATGAGCAGTTCTTC. Amino acid sequence: CASSQSGGPASYEQFF.

In its sample, this clonotype was seen many times. The rearrangement joins TRBV18 to TRBJ1-5; 8 nucleotides agree with TRBD1. J was trimmed by 2 bases and V by 0 bases; bases with no gene match: 9. The V gene's germline CDR1 is KGHSH and CDR2 LQKENI. The CDR3 totals 18 residues. DNA of the CDR3: TGTGCCAGCTCACCACCTTCACAGGGGGTGAATGGCAATCAGCCCCAGCATTTT. Translation gives CASSPPSQGVNGNQPQHF.

This clonotype was seen repeatedly, ten times or more. V gene TRBV7-9 combines with J gene TRBJ2-1; TRBD1 matches 9 bases. From germline, CDR1 is SEHNR and CDR2 FQNEAQ (reference sequence). J lost 5 bases, V lost 5 bases, and 7 bases had no gene match. The CDR3 is 15 amino acids. This chain's CDR3 is CASSGRDRVHNEQFF. The CDR3 DNA reads TGTGCCAGCAGCGGCCGGGACAGGGTCCACAATGAGCAGTTCTTC.

This clonotype appeared many times. The gene calls are TRBV7-3 and TRBJ1-1; D is undetermined. Germline assignment: CDR1 SGHTA and CDR2 FQGTGA. V shed 5 bases and J shed 1 base, with 8 bases lying between them. CDR3 length equals 13 residues. CDR3 sequence: CASSPLRNTEAFF. The CDR3 nucleotides read TGTGCCAGCAGCCCCTTAAGGAACACTGAAGCTTTCTTT.

This clonotype has at least ten counts. This chain links TRBV9 with TRBJ2-7; 7 bases map to TRBD1. Looked up from germline, CDR1 is SGDLS and CDR2 is YYNGEE. CDR3 size: 18 residues. Germline trimming cut 3 bases from V and 3 bases from J; bases unmatched to any gene: 18. As DNA, the CDR3 is TGTGCCAGCAGCGACGCCATGGCTTCCCGGGACAGCTACTACGAGCAGTACGTC. Encoded protein: CASSDAMASRDSYYEQYV.

V is TRBV3-1 and J is TRBJ1-4; D call uncertain. Trimming pared 1 base from V and 8 bases from J, leaving 8 bases between. From germline, CDR1 is LGHDT and CDR2 YNNKEL (reference sequence). The CDR3 sequence is 13 residues long. Here the CDR3 DNA reads TGTGCCAGCAGCCAAGGGGCGGTCGAAAAACTGTTTTTT. Its protein product is CASSQGAVEKLFF. The complete variable domain, with remaining parts taken from reference TRBV3-1 and TRBJ1-4, reads DTAVSQTPKYLVTQMGNDKSIKCEQNLGHDTMYWYKQDSKKFLKIMFSYNNKELIINETVPNRFSPKSPDKAHLNLHINSLELGDSAVYFCASSQGAVEKLFFGSGTQLSVL.

V and J are TRBV11-2 and TRBJ2-1; D may be TRBD2 (6 bases). V lost 1 base to trimming and J lost 14 bases, with 15 bases between them. Germline CDR1 reads SGHAT; CDR2 reads FQNNGV. This CDR3 is built from 13 residues. The CDR3 sequence is CASSLVRLGVEFF. CDR3 DNA sequence: TGTGCCAGCAGCTTAGTGCGACTAGGCGTTGAGTTCTTC.

This clonotype was detected only a few times. The rearrangement uses TRBV29-1 and TRBJ2-7; D may be TRBD2 (5 bases). Germline lookup yields CDR1 SQVTM and CDR2 ANQGSEA. The CDR3 sequence is 14 residues long. V lost 7 bases and J lost 3, with 19 bases in between. CDR3 loop: CSASSTDGLYEQYF. In DNA form, the CDR3 reads TGCAGCGCAAGCTCGACGGACGGACTCTACGAGCAGTACTTC.

The chain is built from TRBV29-1 and TRBJ1-1; D not certain. Germline V gene lookup returns CDR1 SQVTM and CDR2 ANQGSEA. Trimming removed 4 bases at V and 1 base at J, with 1 base between. The CDR3 spans 10 residues. The CDR3 DNA follows: TGCAGCGTTGCGAACACTGAAGCTTTCTTT. It specifies CSVANTEAFF.

This clonotype was observed a few times. The chain carries TRBV28 and TRBJ1-5; D remains unclear. Trimming cost V 8 bases and J 5 bases, with 4 bases left between them. The germline V gene has CDR1 MDHEN and CDR2 SYDVKM. The CDR3 is 10 amino acids. The CDR3 sequence is CASGHQPQHF. The CDR3 nucleotides read TGTGCCAGCGGCCATCAGCCCCAGCATTTT.

A few counts support this clonotype. Written as DNA, the CDR3 is TGTGCCAGCAGTGAAGAAGGCTTGGCCTACGAGCAGTACTTC. Its protein product is CASSEEGLAYEQYF. V gene TRBV2 combines with J gene TRBJ2-7, with D uncertain. Trimming removed 1 base from V and 2 bases from J, with 9 bases in between. Germline lookup yields CDR1 SNHLY and CDR2 FYNNEI. The length of the CDR3 is 14 residues. Full variable domain (outside the CDR3, taken from reference TRBV2 and TRBJ2-7): EPEVTQTPSHQVTQMGQEVILRCVPISNHLYFYWYRQILGQKVEFLVSFYNNEISEKSEIFDDQFSVERPDGSNFTLKIRSTKLEDSAMYFCASSEEGLAYEQYFGPGTRLTVT.

This clonotype was detected a few times. The chain has TRBV27 and TRBJ2-1, with TRBD2 identical over 8 bases. The V and J ends lost 2 bases and 1 base, in that order; junction bases with no gene match: 4. This CDR3 has 16 residues. Germline V gives CDR1 MNHEY, CDR2 SMNVEV (reference sequence). This chain's CDR3 is CASSLGQRGSYNEQFF. CDR3 in DNA: TGTGCCAGCAGTTTAGGCCAGCGGGGGTCCTACAATGAGCAGTTCTTC.

This chain joins TRBV11-2 and TRBJ2-1; TRBD2 agrees at 12 bases. This CDR3 has 15 amino acids. J gave up 8 bases and V 5 bases, and 7 bases lay outside the gene matches. Germline CDR1 and CDR2: SGHAT and FQNNGV. The CDR3 DNA is TGTGCCAGCAGCGAGAGACTAGCGGGGGTTGATGAGCAGTTCTTC. Translation: CASSERLAGVDEQFF.

Many counts were recorded for this clonotype. In DNA form, the CDR3 reads TGTGCCAGCAGTCGGCCGGGTCACGGCTACACCTTC. This gives the protein CASSRPGHGYTF. V gene TRBV2 combines with J gene TRBJ1-2; D is uncertain. V lost 5 bases to trimming and J lost 8 bases, with 12 bases between them. The germline V gene has CDR1 SNHLY and CDR2 FYNNEI. The CDR3 runs 12 residues.

This clonotype showed up just a few times. The V gene is TRBV4-2, the J gene TRBJ2-5; 11 nucleotides line up with TRBD2. The CDR3 covers 17 residues. Germline V gene lookup returns CDR1 LGHNA and CDR2 YNFKEQ. Unmatched junction bases numbered 4, after V lost 1 base and J lost 0 bases. CDR3: CASSQVASGGYQETQYF. CDR3 DNA: TGTGCCAGCAGCCAAGTTGCTAGCGGGGGGTACCAAGAGACCCAGTACTTC.

This clonotype was seen more than once but under ten times. V usage is TRBV10-2 and J usage is TRBJ1-1; 9 positions match TRBD1. This CDR3 contains 15 residues. V lost 3 bases and J lost 4; bases outside the gene matches: 6. Germline lookup yields CDR1 WSHSY and CDR2 SAAADI. As DNA, the CDR3 is TGCGCCAGCAGTGACCAGACAGGGGGGAGCACTGAAGCTTTCTTT. Protein sequence: CASSDQTGGSTEAFF.

The chain is built from TRBV19 and TRBJ1-1, with a possible D match to TRBD1 (6 bases). The germline V and J ends were trimmed by 7 bases and 1 base, with 10 bases remaining between them. Per the germline V gene, CDR1 is LNHDA and CDR2 is SQIVND (reference sequence). There are 13 residues in the CDR3. CDR3 protein: CASKGHGNTEAFF. For the CDR3, the DNA is TGTGCCAGTAAGGGACACGGGAACACTGAAGCTTTCTTT.

This clonotype has a count of ten or more. The chain uses TRBV4-3 and TRBJ2-5; D might be TRBD1 or TRBD2, each matching 6 bases. Trimming took off 0 bases at V and 4 bases at J, with 15 bases between the two ends. This CDR3 comprises 16 residues. Looked up from germline, CDR1 is LGHNA and CDR2 is YSLEER. DNA for the CDR3: TGCGCCAGCAGCCAAGATCTAGCGACAGGAGGAGAGACCCAGTACTTC. Amino acid sequence: CASSQDLATGGETQYF.